This T cell receptor (beta chain) was identified in a study of blood T cell repertoires in COVID-19 (dated by TCRdb to about 2020). Describing the broader study: Collaborator samples came from the United States, Italy and Spain and covered acute and convalescent phases of COVID-19. The dataset comprised deeply sampled blood TCRbeta repertoires from subjects exposed to, actively infected with, or recovered from COVID-19. The repertoires were released in a freely available public database intended as a resource for research on the immune response to SARS-CoV-2. A de-identified subject ID, COVID-19 status, age in years and sex were almost always included in the sample metadata. The samples were drawn from the first 160 participants of the ongoing ImmuneRACE study and from 1,254 subjects provided by 6 global collaborators. Where HLA class I and class II types were available, the types were taken from metadata supplied by the sample provider, not from assay-based typing. The material from the prospective study consisted of cDNA or gDNA derived from T cells, B-cell-depleted T cells, or PBMCs. Study-level results and caveats: How much clinical and demographic metadata was included differed by source and by participant, and the metadata was provided uncurated.

The collaborating institutions used their own protocols to collect whole blood in K2EDTA tubes. For TCRbeta analysis, collaborators shipped samples as frozen whole blood, isolated PBMCs, or DNA extracted from either of those sample types. The immunoSEQ Assay, a bias-controlled multiplex PCR, was used to amplify TCRbeta CDR3 regions from genomic DNA. The study's own analysis went as follows. The number of nucleated cells in each sample was estimated by amplification of reference gene primers within the assay. Sequence reads were collapsed and filtered to measure the absolute abundance of every unique TCRbeta CDR3 rearrangement. For each sample, productive Simpson clonality was calculated by taking the square root of Simpson's diversity index across productive rearrangements. The immuneACCESS repertoire file appears here via TCRdb, limited to in-frame rearrangements. These files lack a portion of the clones; in checked studies, under half of the deficit traces to unresolved V genes, and the cause of the others is not known. The V and J calls and clone size were taken over from that table, and D and trimming were inferred from the DNA. For this sample the table gives some 83,000 clones, of which roughly 78% were detected only once. The ten largest clones represent roughly 22% of the sample.

The CDR3 covers 15 residues, taking in both the cysteine and the phenylalanine. The kept DNA is CDR3 alone, 45 bases in frame from the first base. CDR1 is given as SEHNR and CDR2 as FQNEAQ, both from the germline V gene (reference sequence). A distance of 11 bases separates the germline ends of V and J, which lose 5 bases and 0 bases respectively. This clone was recorded a few times. It lacks a known antigen. No base quality information exists; no much larger clone differs at one position. The receptor was isolated from a human donor in a cohort sampled during active COVID-19. The V gene is TRBV7-9 and the J gene is TRBJ1-3; matching of 6 bases hints at TRBD1 as the D gene. What was sequenced was peripheral blood. The CDR3 has the sequence CASSERTASGNTIYF. The DNA is as follows: TGTGCCAGCAGCGAGAGGACAGCCTCTGGAAACACCATATATTTT.